This TCR beta chain was recovered during a study of control samples from healthy donors and cancer patients (TCRdb year 2020). Worth noting for this clone: No cognate antigen has been identified for it. Base qualities were left out, and no much larger clone turns up one base away.

CDR1 and CDR2, per the germline V gene, are SNHLY and FYNNEI. From the cysteine through the phenylalanine, the CDR3 covers 15 amino acids. Of all the DNA, just the CDR3 is kept, 45 bases in frame from base 1. Trimming takes 4 bases off V and 9 bases off J; junction bases not matched to a gene: 7. Receptors were amplified or captured by the immunoSEQ multiplex PCR assay. The clones in this table, taken by TCRdb from immuneACCESS, are in-frame only. Not every clone is retained; where verified, under half of the shortfall comes from an unresolved V gene, and the cause of the rest is unknown. For this sample the table gives some 150,000 clones, of which approximately 94% were detected only once. The ten most abundant clones make up less than 15% of the sample.

The V and J genes are TRBV2 and TRBJ2-1, with 12 junctional bases fitting TRBD2. The sequence came from a man aged 40-49 years in good health. Material: blood. CDR3 sequence: CASSGLAGAGSEQFF. The DNA sequence follows: TGTGCCAGCAGTGGACTAGCGGGAGCCGGGTCTGAGCAGTTCTTC.